This TCR beta chain derives from a study of blood T cell repertoires in COVID-19. Study background: The samples span acute and convalescent COVID-19 from the United States, Italy and Spain. In each case, the material was cDNA or gDNA derived from T cells, B-cell-depleted T cells, or PBMCs.

Measured with immunoSEQ multiplex PCR; TCRdb has only the in-frame clones, and not every one. The profile shows about 330,000 clones, around 87% of them singletons. Individuals drawn from 20 to 30 US areas were about 18 to 89 years old. Recovered Cohort 3 donors showed two negative PCRs, clearance, or symptom resolution. With 1 base clipped from V and 7 bases from J, the junction kept 14 bases outside the gene matches. The CDR3 is made up of 18 amino acids. In germline, CDR1 is KGHSH, CDR2 LQKENI. This chain links TRBV18 with TRBJ2-1, with 9 nucleotides matching TRBD2. The sample consisted of PBMCs or T cells enriched from blood (not recorded which). The sequence came from a woman in her twenties or thirties who had recovered from COVID-19. In nucleotides, the CDR3 is TGTGCCAGCTCACCACGAGAAAAGCGGGGGGCCCTTGGGAATGAGCAGTTCTTC. Residues: CASSPREKRGALGNEQFF.